This is a list of T cell receptor beta chains from one sample in a study of OX40 agonist ivuxolimab in advanced cancers. Some clones are missing from TCRdb's copy, which holds only in-frame ones; the method was immunoSEQ multiplex PCR. Here the sample spans over 80,000 clones, more than 85% being singletons. Sample: CD4+ or CD8+ T cells sorted from blood, taken in a trial of the OX40 agonist ivuxolimab. These receptor sequences come from an adult with an advanced solid tumor such as melanoma, head and neck, liver or kidney cancer. CDR3s include the opening cysteine and the closing phenylalanine or tryptophan. A D gene is named only where the DNA matches it firmly. A row's size may be missing; if present it is once, few, many or a size class.

J gene: TRBJ1-5
clone size: .
V gene: TRBV7-9
D gene: .
CDR3 protein: CASSPGRRPQHF
CDR3 DNA: TGTGCCAGCAGCCCCGGCCGAAGGCCCCAGCATTTT

J gene: TRBJ1-4
clone size: .
V gene: TRBV28
D gene: .
CDR3 protein: CAVSGATNEKLFF
CDR3 DNA: TGTGCCGTGTCAGGGGCTACTAATGAAAAACTGTTTTTT

J gene: TRBJ2-3
clone size: .
V gene: TRBV19
D gene: .
CDR3 protein: CASSQGRTGDTQYF
CDR3 DNA: TGTGCCAGTAGCCAGGGGAGAACCGGAGATACGCAGTATTTT

J gene: TRBJ1-2
clone size: .
V gene: TRBV14
D gene: .
CDR3 protein: CASSQPKLRGYTF
CDR3 DNA: TGTGCCAGCAGCCAACCAAAGTTACGGGGCTACACCTTC

J gene: TRBJ2-7
clone size: .
V gene: TRBV5-8
D gene: TRBD2
CDR3 protein: CASSPGTSGKTYEQYF
CDR3 DNA: TGTGCCAGCAGCCCGGGGACTAGCGGGAAAACCTACGAGCAGTACTTC

J gene: TRBJ2-7
clone size: .
V gene: TRBV25-1
D gene: .
CDR3 protein: CASSRGEQYF
CDR3 DNA: TGTGCCAGCAGTCGGGGAGAGCAGTACTTC

J gene: TRBJ1-5
clone size: .
V gene: TRBV7-9
D gene: .
CDR3 protein: CASSLQTSNQPQHF
CDR3 DNA: TGTGCCAGCAGCTTACAGACTAGCAATCAGCCCCAGCATTTT

J gene: TRBJ2-7
clone size: .
V gene: TRBV5-1
D gene: TRBD1
CDR3 protein: CASSSTGGTYEQYF
CDR3 DNA: TGCGCCAGCAGCTCCACAGGGGGGACCTACGAGCAGTACTTC

J gene: TRBJ2-1
clone size: .
V gene: TRBV6-4
D gene: TRBD2
CDR3 protein: CASSPGTSGRDEQFF
CDR3 DNA: TGTGCCAGCAGTCCCGGGACTAGCGGGAGAGATGAGCAGTTCTTC

J gene: TRBJ2-1
clone size: .
V gene: TRBV5-1
D gene: TRBD2
CDR3 protein: CASSVGLAGNNEQFF
CDR3 DNA: TGCGCCAGCAGCGTGGGACTAGCGGGAAACAATGAGCAGTTCTTC

J gene: TRBJ2-1
clone size: .
V gene: TRBV4-2
D gene: TRBD2
CDR3 protein: CASSQDLVASGYNEQFF
CDR3 DNA: TGTGCCAGCAGCCAAGACTTGGTGGCTAGCGGGTACAATGAGCAGTTCTTC

J gene: TRBJ2-3
clone size: once
V gene: TRBV6-6
D gene: .
CDR3 protein: CASSLLSRDTQYF
CDR3 DNA: TGTGCCAGCAGTCTCCTCTCCCGGGATACGCAGTATTTT

J gene: TRBJ2-7
clone size: .
V gene: TRBV28
D gene: TRBD1
CDR3 protein: CASSPGTGLYEQYF
CDR3 DNA: TGTGCCAGCAGTCCCGGGACAGGTCTTTACGAGCAGTACTTC

J gene: TRBJ2-5
clone size: .
V gene: TRBV12-5
D gene: .
CDR3 protein: CASGLSPFEGGETQYF
CDR3 DNA: TGTGCTAGTGGTTTGTCCCCCTTCGAAGGAGGAGAGACCCAGTACTTC

J gene: TRBJ1-3
clone size: .
V gene: TRBV6-5
D gene: .
CDR3 protein: CASSDVNTIYF
CDR3 DNA: TGTGCCAGCAGTGACGTCAACACCATATATTTT

J gene: TRBJ2-1
clone size: .
V gene: TRBV18
D gene: .
CDR3 protein: CASSQQRAKNEQFF
CDR3 DNA: TGTGCCAGCTCACAACAGAGGGCGAAGAATGAGCAGTTCTTC

J gene: TRBJ1-5
clone size: .
V gene: TRBV19
D gene: .
CDR3 protein: CASTLGNQPQHF
CDR3 DNA: TGTGCCAGTACGCTTGGCAATCAGCCCCAGCATTTT

J gene: TRBJ1-4
clone size: .
V gene: TRBV5-5
D gene: .
CDR3 protein: CASSFPTNEKLFF
CDR3 DNA: TGTGCCAGCAGCTTTCCAACTAATGAAAAACTGTTTTTT

J gene: TRBJ1-5
clone size: .
V gene: TRBV20-1
D gene: .
CDR3 protein: CSAGDPSAQHF
CDR3 DNA: TGCAGTGCTGGGGACCCCTCGGCCCAGCATTTT

J gene: TRBJ1-5
clone size: .
V gene: TRBV6-6
D gene: .
CDR3 protein: CASSYFGKEQPQHF
CDR3 DNA: TGTGCCAGCAGTTACTTCGGGAAAGAGCAGCCCCAGCATTTT

J gene: TRBJ2-2
clone size: .
V gene: TRBV5-1
D gene: TRBD2
CDR3 protein: CASSLQAGDTGELFF
CDR3 DNA: TGCGCCAGCAGCCTACAGGCGGGAGACACCGGGGAGCTGTTTTTT

J gene: TRBJ1-5
clone size: .
V gene: TRBV6-5
D gene: TRBD1
CDR3 protein: CASRRTGFGNQPQHF
CDR3 DNA: TGTGCCAGCAGACGGACAGGGTTTGGCAATCAGCCCCAGCATTTT

J gene: TRBJ1-6
clone size: few
V gene: TRBV27
D gene: TRBD1
CDR3 protein: CASSFSTGGESPLHF
CDR3 DNA: TGTGCCAGCAGTTTCTCTACAGGGGGAGAATCACCCCTCCACTTT

J gene: TRBJ1-5
clone size: .
V gene: TRBV2
D gene: TRBD1
CDR3 protein: CASSDGTGAQPQHF
CDR3 DNA: TGTGCCAGCAGTGATGGTACAGGGGCCCAGCCCCAGCATTTT

J gene: TRBJ1-3
clone size: .
V gene: TRBV7-9
D gene: .
CDR3 protein: CASSLDQGIDTIYF
CDR3 DNA: TGTGCCAGCAGCTTAGACCAGGGGATTGACACCATATATTTT

J gene: TRBJ2-2
clone size: few
V gene: TRBV5-1
D gene: .
CDR3 protein: CASSLSTVNTGELFF
CDR3 DNA: TGCGCCAGCAGCTTGTCGACGGTTAACACCGGGGAGCTGTTTTTT

J gene: TRBJ2-4
clone size: .
V gene: TRBV28
D gene: .
CDR3 protein: CASSFRENIQYF
CDR3 DNA: TGTGCCAGCAGTTTCCGGGAGAACATTCAGTACTTC

J gene: TRBJ1-3
clone size: .
V gene: TRBV25-1
D gene: TRBD1
CDR3 protein: CASSGTGGGNTIYF
CDR3 DNA: TGTGCCAGCAGTGGGACAGGGGGCGGAAACACCATATATTTT

J gene: TRBJ1-1
clone size: .
V gene: TRBV5-4
D gene: TRBD1
CDR3 protein: CASSATGQGTEAFF
CDR3 DNA: TGTGCCAGCAGCGCAACGGGACAGGGGACTGAAGCTTTCTTT

J gene: TRBJ2-7
clone size: .
V gene: TRBV6-1
D gene: .
CDR3 protein: CASSDFSYEQYF
CDR3 DNA: TGTGCCAGCAGCGATTTCTCCTACGAGCAGTACTTC

J gene: TRBJ1-1
clone size: .
V gene: TRBV7-2
D gene: .
CDR3 protein: CASSLFGNEAFF
CDR3 DNA: TGTGCCAGCAGCCTCTTCGGCAATGAAGCTTTCTTT

J gene: TRBJ1-2
clone size: .
V gene: TRBV5-1
D gene: TRBD1
CDR3 protein: CASSSGQGAFGYTF
CDR3 DNA: TGCGCCAGCAGTTCCGGACAGGGGGCCTTTGGCTACACCTTC

J gene: TRBJ2-3
clone size: .
V gene: TRBV5-8
D gene: .
CDR3 protein: CASSFEKRSTDTQYF
CDR3 DNA: TGTGCCAGCAGCTTTGAGAAGCGGAGCACAGATACGCAGTATTTT

J gene: TRBJ1-1
clone size: few
V gene: TRBV6-6
D gene: .
CDR3 protein: CASSTPMDTEAFF
CDR3 DNA: TGTGCCAGCAGTACTCCAATGGACACTGAAGCTTTCTTT

J gene: TRBJ2-1
clone size: .
V gene: TRBV28
D gene: .
CDR3 protein: CASGLVHNEQFF
CDR3 DNA: TGTGCCAGCGGCTTGGTCCACAATGAGCAGTTCTTC

J gene: TRBJ1-3
clone size: .
V gene: TRBV4-2
D gene: .
CDR3 protein: CASSQARGGRAGNTIYF
CDR3 DNA: TGTGCCAGCAGCCAAGCCCGCGGGGGGAGGGCTGGAAACACCATATATTTT

J gene: TRBJ2-7
clone size: .
V gene: TRBV2
D gene: TRBD2
CDR3 protein: CASNERELTEQYF
CDR3 DNA: TGTGCCAGCAACGAGCGGGAACTAACCGAGCAGTACTTC

J gene: TRBJ2-2
clone size: .
V gene: TRBV14
D gene: .
CDR3 protein: CASSQKPDEAGELFF
CDR3 DNA: TGTGCCAGCAGCCAGAAACCGGACGAGGCCGGGGAGCTGTTTTTT

J gene: TRBJ2-5
clone size: .
V gene: TRBV4-1
D gene: .
CDR3 protein: CASSQGQPFLETQYF
CDR3 DNA: TGCGCCAGCAGCCAAGGACAGCCTTTCTTGGAGACCCAGTACTTC

J gene: TRBJ1-2
clone size: .
V gene: TRBV30
D gene: .
CDR3 protein: CAWSVRPYGYTF
CDR3 DNA: TGTGCCTGGAGTGTACGTCCCTATGGCTACACCTTC

J gene: TRBJ2-7
clone size: .
V gene: TRBV5-1
D gene: TRBD2
CDR3 protein: CASSFTLAGEGEQYF
CDR3 DNA: TGCGCCAGCAGCTTTACCCTAGCGGGAGAGGGCGAGCAGTACTTC

J gene: TRBJ2-1
clone size: .
V gene: TRBV7-3
D gene: TRBD2
CDR3 protein: CASSPGTSGYNEQFF
CDR3 DNA: TGTGCCAGCAGCCCTGGGACTAGCGGCTACAATGAGCAGTTCTTC

J gene: TRBJ1-3
clone size: .
V gene: TRBV6-5
D gene: TRBD1
CDR3 protein: CASRRQGMEGNTIYF
CDR3 DNA: TGTGCCAGCAGGCGACAGGGGATGGAGGGAAACACCATATATTTT

J gene: TRBJ1-2
clone size: once
V gene: TRBV18
D gene: .
CDR3 protein: CASSIGEYYGYTF
CDR3 DNA: TGTGCCAGCTCAATCGGGGAGTACTATGGCTACACCTTC

J gene: TRBJ1-1
clone size: once
V gene: TRBV29-1
D gene: .
CDR3 protein: CSSSGKATEAFF
CDR3 DNA: TGCAGCTCCTCAGGGAAAGCGACTGAAGCTTTCTTT